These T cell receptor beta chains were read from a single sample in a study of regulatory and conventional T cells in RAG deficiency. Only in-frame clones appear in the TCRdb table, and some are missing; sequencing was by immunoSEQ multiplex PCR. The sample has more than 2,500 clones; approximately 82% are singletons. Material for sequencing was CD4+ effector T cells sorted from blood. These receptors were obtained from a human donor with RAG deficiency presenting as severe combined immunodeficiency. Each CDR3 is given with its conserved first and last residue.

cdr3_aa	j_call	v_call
CASSTTRGSYGQYF	TRBJ2-5	TRBV7-2
CASSSNTGELFF	TRBJ2-2	TRBV7-8
CASSLQETQYF	TRBJ2-5	TRBV7-2
CASSQDQGQGLYEQYF	TRBJ2-7	TRBV4-2
CASSYWATIGTGELFF	TRBJ2-2	TRBV6-5
CASSPSGTVQETQYF	TRBJ2-5	TRBV28
CSALTNTEAFF	TRBJ1-1	TRBV20-1
CASSPGTAQETQYF	TRBJ2-5	TRBV11-2
CASSNIGTGILDTQYF	TRBJ2-3	TRBV19
CASSSSYEQYF	TRBJ2-7	TRBV5-1
CASSVFKGADTQYF	TRBJ2-3	TRBV2
CASSLAHLNEQFF	TRBJ2-1	TRBV5-1
CASSLGENNEQFF	TRBJ2-1	TRBV7-2
CASSLFGLYNSPLHF	TRBJ1-6	TRBV7-3
CASSYENPPGELFF	TRBJ2-2	TRBV5-1
CASSLGTPNTGELFF	TRBJ2-2	TRBV11-3
CASSQGPSANTGELFF	TRBJ2-2	TRBV4-2
CASSTRGGYSYNEQFF	TRBJ2-1	TRBV9
CASSYWKGKAEAFF	TRBJ1-1	TRBV4-1
CAWTPGIDTEAFF	TRBJ1-1	TRBV30
CASSVGLTAWDEQFF	TRBJ2-1	TRBV9
CASSYTNYGYTF	TRBJ1-2	TRBV6-6
CASVPGSYNEQFF	TRBJ2-1	TRBV7-2
CASSARLAATNEKLFF	TRBJ1-4	TRBV6-9
CASSLTWTGGYEQYF	TRBJ2-7	TRBV5-1
CASSVLAGVGETQYF	TRBJ2-5	TRBV9
CASSQYYEQYF	TRBJ2-7	TRBV18
CASSLAVRGSGYTF	TRBJ1-2	TRBV7-2
CASTELPQGAWNEQFF	TRBJ2-1	TRBV5-1
CSVGLAGGPWETQYF	TRBJ2-5	TRBV29-1
CASSLTGTDWFEKLFF	TRBJ1-4	TRBV7-2
CASSFHSYNSPLHF	TRBJ1-6	TRBV27
CASSVDRGTQYF	TRBJ2-5	TRBV9
CASSDINPSLSVEAFF	TRBJ1-1	TRBV25-1
CASSVGLAGAPTYEQYF	TRBJ2-7	TRBV9
CASSGTQYIGTQYF	TRBJ2-5	TRBV27
CASSLGGYDTQYF	TRBJ2-3	TRBV11-2
CASSLRLADVTDTQYF	TRBJ2-3	TRBV28
CRAKSSYEQYF	TRBJ2-7	TRBV20-1
CSAREFYEQYF	TRBJ2-7	TRBV20-1
CASSEYGQGWTDTQYF	TRBJ2-3	TRBV25-1